This T cell receptor (beta chain) was sequenced during a study of human T cells and chemical hapten exposure. From the RACE reads, TCRdb called clonotypes with MiXCR, one entry per CDR3 protein. The sample records roughly 150,000 distinct CDR3 sequences, about 12% being singletons. Time point indicated: patch test 2, 6 weeks after DPC sensitization. Treatment indicated: therapeutic diphenylcyclopropenone sensitization with weekly scalp DPC. General observations from the study: Expanded TCRs grouped into significantly more large CDR3 similarity clusters than controls produced.

As regards this clonotype: Its antigen is undetermined.

V was shortened by 2 bases and J by 5 bases, with 10 bases between the two germline ends. Germline-derived CDR1 and CDR2 are WSHSY and SAAADI. The CDR3 is made up of 13 amino acids. The chain couples TRBV10-2 to TRBJ2-7, with D unclear. Sample: whole blood, taken in connection with sensitization to the hapten diphenylcyclopropenone (DPC). This clonotype originated in a woman aged 45 to 65 with alopecia areata. Some clones in this sample may be carry-over from other donors' samples. As DNA, the CDR3 is TGCGCCAGCAGTGAGGTGACGCAGAACGAGCAGTACTTC. Its protein product is CASSEVTQNEQYF.